These 13 T cell receptor beta chains were all obtained from the same sample, sequenced in a study of cytomegalovirus exposure and HLA in healthy donors. Researchers ran the PCR with 60 Vbeta and 13 Jbeta primers. TCRdb's table, derived via immunoSEQ multiplex PCR, lists solely in-frame clones and lacks some. The sample holds about 120,000 clones, 83% seen once. What was sequenced was PBMCs. These receptors came from a woman in her thirties or forties in good health and CMV-seropositive.

The chain is built from TRBV19 and TRBJ2-3; D perhaps matches TRBD2 (6 bases). The CDR3 extends over 14 amino acids. V lost 3 bases to trimming and J lost 0 bases, with 7 bases between them. Germline V lookup: CDR1 LNHDA, CDR2 SQIVND (reference sequence). The CDR3 region has the DNA TGTGCCAGTAGTATCGGGGGTAGCACAGATACGCAGTATTTT. Its protein product is CASSIGGSTDTQYF. Filled out from reference TRBV19 and TRBJ2-3, the complete variable domain reads DGGITQSPKYLFRKEGQNVTLSCEQNLNHDAMYWYRQDPGQGLRLIYYSQIVNDFQKGDIAEGYSVSREKKESFPLTVTSAQKNPTAFYLCASSIGGSTDTQYFGPGTRLTVL.

This chain joins TRBV5-1 and TRBJ2-3, with 11 bases lining up with TRBD2. V lost 0 bases and J lost 4; bases outside the gene matches: 4. From germline, CDR1 is SGHRS and CDR2 YFSETQ. This CDR3 comprises 16 residues. The CDR3 reads CASSLGLAGFADTQYF. The CDR3, as DNA: TGCGCCAGCAGCTTGGGACTAGCGGGGTTTGCAGATACGCAGTATTTT.

The chain combines TRBV2 with TRBJ1-1, with 8 bases lining up with TRBD1. Germline CDR1 is SNHLY and CDR2 is FYNNEI. The CDR3 is 16 amino acids. V shed 6 bases, J shed 11 bases, and the junction held 20 bases outside the gene matches. The CDR3 spells CASRVNPTGEVLKAFF. In DNA form, the CDR3 reads TGTGCCAGCAGAGTTAACCCGACAGGGGAGGTTCTGAAGGCTTTCTTT.

This clone has only a few counts. The rearrangement links TRBV19 to TRBJ2-1; D remains ambiguous. There are 14 residues in the CDR3. V lost 7 bases to trimming and J lost 4 bases, with 14 bases between them. Germline V gene lookup returns CDR1 LNHDA and CDR2 SQIVND (reference sequence). The CDR3 sequence: CASTVTSKYNEQFF. The CDR3 bases are TGTGCCAGTACCGTGACTTCCAAATACAATGAGCAGTTCTTC.

The genes are TRBV7-8 and TRBJ2-3; TRBD1 matches 8 bases. V lost 5 bases and J lost 3; bases outside the gene matches: 13. CDR1 and CDR2 from the germline V gene are SGHVS and FQNEAQ. The CDR3 contains 17 residues. CDR3 DNA: TGTGCCAGCAGCCCGACAGGACAGGGTGTAATGACAGATACGCAGTATTTT. It encodes CASSPTGQGVMTDTQYF.

Details on this clone: Relative to the germline gene, one junction end is altered; a read error may explain this. This rearrangement joins TRBV7-7 to TRBJ2-5; a possible D gene is TRBD2 (6 bases). The germline CDR1 and CDR2 sequences are SSHAT and FNYEAQ (reference sequence). This CDR3 has 15 residues. The chain's CDR3 is CASSFGGSYQETQYF. The CDR3, as DNA: TGTGCTAGCAGCTTCGGAGGGTCCTACCAAGAGACCCAGTACTTC.

The J gene is TRBJ1-1, the V gene TRBV11-2; perhaps TRBD1 as D (5 bases). This CDR3 contains 13 residues. V was pared by 5 bases and J by 4 bases, with 11 bases between. Germline lookup yields CDR1 SGHAT and CDR2 FQNNGV. The chain's CDR3 is CASSLPGGTEAFF. CDR3 bases: TGTGCCAGCAGCCTCCCCGGGGGCACTGAAGCTTTCTTT.

V gene TRBV9 combines with J gene TRBJ2-7; TRBD2 agrees at 8 bases. The CDR3 is made up of 15 amino acids. The trim removed 1 base at V and 3 bases at J, leaving 6 bases unmatched. The germline gives CDR1 SGDLS, CDR2 YYNGEE. DNA of the CDR3: TGTGCCAGCAGCGTATCGGGGGGGGCAGTCTACGAGCAGTACTTC. It translates to CASSVSGGAVYEQYF.

A few counts support this clone. This chain connects TRBV19 to TRBJ2-1; possibly TRBD2 for D (5 bases). The CDR3 totals 15 residues. The V end was cut by 4 bases, the J end by 4 bases, with 14 bases between. Germline V gene sequence: CDR1 LNHDA, CDR2 SQIVND (reference sequence). CDR3 in amino acids: CASSKAEVSYNEQFF. For the CDR3, the DNA is TGTGCCAGTAGTAAGGCGGAGGTCTCATACAATGAGCAGTTCTTC.

This sequence joins TRBV5-5 and TRBJ2-3; D is ambiguous. The ends were cut back, 4 bases at V and 2 bases at J, with 11 bases in the middle. Germline V gene sequence: CDR1 SGHKS, CDR2 YYEKEE (reference sequence). CDR3 length: 14 residues. The chain's CDR3 is CASSPLALTDTQYF. In DNA form, the CDR3 reads TGTGCCAGCAGCCCCTTGGCCCTCACAGATACGCAGTATTTT.

The V and J genes are TRBV5-1 and TRBJ2-5; 9 nucleotides match TRBD2. Trimming cost V 0 bases and J 9 bases; bases outside gene matches: 3. The CDR3 loop spans 13 amino acids. Germline values: CDR1 SGHRS, CDR2 YFSETQ. CDR3 amino acids: CASSLGTSEPQYF. The CDR3 DNA is TGCGCCAGCAGCTTGGGGACTAGCGAACCCCAGTACTTC.

This clone was picked up a small number of times. The chain couples TRBV5-1 to TRBJ2-5; 12 nucleotides match TRBD2. Germline CDR1 is SGHRS and CDR2 is YFSETQ. CDR3 length: 16 amino acids. J gave up 9 bases and V 2 bases, and 11 bases lay outside the gene matches. CDR3 region: CASSLTSSGRDVAQYF. The CDR3 DNA reads as TGCGCCAGCAGCTTAACCTCTAGCGGGAGGGACGTGGCCCAGTACTTC.

The chain employs TRBV7-6 and TRBJ1-3; D is ambiguous. This CDR3 region has 15 residues. V gave up 0 bases and J gave up 0 bases, with 6 bases separating them. CDR1 is SGHVS and CDR2 is FNYEAQ in the germline V gene. This chain's CDR3 is CASSLAESSGNTIYF. CDR3 coding DNA: TGTGCCAGCAGCTTAGCAGAGAGCTCTGGAAACACCATATATTTT.